A single sample is the source of the 21 T cell receptor beta chains below, sequenced in a study of response to subunit inactivated influenza vaccine. TCRdb re-called the RT-PCR reads with MiXCR, one entry per CDR3 protein. The table lists about 580,000 distinct CDR3 sequences, around 15% of them singletons, with over 8.5% in the top ten. The source was PBMCs from blood, collected approximately 13 days after vaccination. The receptors derive from a man aged 50-60 years who received an inactivated influenza vaccine.

This clonotype was found a few times. The chain couples TRBV30 to TRBJ2-7; possibly TRBD1 or TRBD2 for D (5 bases each). The length of the CDR3 is 15 residues. Germline V gives CDR1 GTSNPN, CDR2 SVGIG (reference sequence). The V gene lost 2 bases and the J gene lost 5 bases, with 19 bases spanning the gap. CDR3 nucleotides: TGTGCCTGGAGTCCCCGGGACGTTTACCGACACGAGCAGTACTTC. Its translation is CAWSPRDVYRHEQYF.

This sequence joins TRBV4-3 and TRBJ2-4; TRBD1 is a possible D gene (6 bases). The ends were cut back, 2 bases at V and 6 bases at J, with 14 bases in the middle. This CDR3 contains 15 residues. Germline assignment: CDR1 LGHNA and CDR2 YSLEER. In DNA form, the CDR3 reads TGCGCCAGCAGCCAACTGGGGGCGCAGGGAAACATTCAGTACTTC. Its translation is CASSQLGAQGNIQYF.

This clonotype was found a few times. The chain joins TRBV12-3 or TRBV12-4 to TRBJ2-3, with TRBD1 identical over 9 bases. This CDR3 is built from 15 residues. V lost 5 bases to trimming and J lost 11 bases; unmatched junction nucleotides: 14. CDR3 coding DNA: TGTGCCAGCAGTCGCAAGGGACAGGGCCAGGTCGGGCAGTATTTT. Amino acids: CASSRKGQGQVGQYF.

This clonotype was detected only a few times. V usage is TRBV5-1 and J usage is TRBJ1-2, with TRBD1 matching 9 bases. There are 14 residues in the CDR3. Germline CDR1 reads SGHRS; CDR2 reads YFSETQ. The V and J ends lost 3 bases and 8 bases, in that order; junction bases with no gene match: 8. For the CDR3, the DNA is TGCGCCAGCAGCTCCACGGACAGGGGAGGCGGCTACACCTTC. Translation: CASSSTDRGGGYTF. The whole variable domain, filled in from reference TRBV5-1 and TRBJ1-2, reads KAGVTQTPRYLIKTRGQQVTLSCSPISGHRSVSWYQQTPGQGLQFLFEYFSETQRNKGNFPGRFSGRQFSNSRSEMNVSTLELGDSALYLCASSSTDRGGGYTFGSGTRLTVV.

This clonotype was detected a few times. This sequence joins TRBV5-1 and TRBJ2-7; 9 positions agree with TRBD1. Germline V gene data show CDR1 as SGHRS and CDR2 as YFSETQ. V was clipped by 1 base and J by 3 bases; unmatched bases: 2. This CDR3 has 14 amino acids. CDR3 amino acids: CASSLRQGVYEQYF. The CDR3, as DNA: TGCGCCAGCAGCTTGAGACAGGGGGTCTACGAGCAGTACTTC.

A few counts support this clonotype. The V and J genes are TRBV5-1 and TRBJ2-1; TRBD2 matches 11 bases. Per the germline V gene, CDR1 is SGHRS and CDR2 is YFSETQ. The ends lost 4 bases at V and 9 bases at J; junction bases unmatched: 12. The CDR3 has 16 residues. For the CDR3, the DNA is TGCGCCAGCAGCCCCGGGACTAGCGGAATTTTGGGTGAGCAGTTCTTC. Translating it yields CASSPGTSGILGEQFF. The full variable domain, its missing parts supplied by reference TRBV5-1 and TRBJ2-1, is KAGVTQTPRYLIKTRGQQVTLSCSPISGHRSVSWYQQTPGQGLQFLFEYFSETQRNKGNFPGRFSGRQFSNSRSEMNVSTLELGDSALYLCASSPGTSGILGEQFFGPGTRLTVL.

The CDR3 protein is CSAGGLAGSYEQYF. The CDR3 DNA is TGCAGTGCAGGGGGACTAGCGGGTTCCTACGAGCAGTACTTC. The V gene is TRBV20-1, the J gene TRBJ2-7; 12 bases fit TRBD2. With V trimmed by 6 bases and J by 1 base, 4 bases remained unmatched. Germline V CDR1 and CDR2: DFQATT, SNEGSKA (reference sequence). The CDR3 is made up of 14 amino acids.

This clonotype turned up a few times. This chain joins TRBV29-1 and TRBJ2-1, with 7 bases that match TRBD2. The CDR3 loop spans 14 amino acids. The V gene end was trimmed by 4 bases and the J gene end by 9 bases; junction bases not matched to a gene: 12. Germline V gene sequence: CDR1 SQVTM, CDR2 ANQGSEA. For the CDR3, the DNA is TGCAGCGTTGTAATAGGCGGGAGAATGATTGAGCAGTTCTTC. This translates into CSVVIGGRMIEQFF.

The chain couples TRBV3-1 to TRBJ2-2; no definite D call. This CDR3 has 12 residues. The germline CDR1 and CDR2 sequences are LGHDT and YNNKEL (reference sequence). Deletions cut 2 bases from V and 5 bases from J, with 3 bases between. The CDR3, as DNA: TGTGCCAGCAGCCAAAAAACCGGGGAGCTGTTTTTT. Amino acids: CASSQKTGELFF.

This clonotype was detected only a few times. J is TRBJ2-5 and V is TRBV5-1; D is tentatively TRBD1 or TRBD2 (6 bases each). The germline gives CDR1 SGHRS, CDR2 YFSETQ. The ends were cut back, 1 base at V and 4 bases at J, with 14 bases in the middle. The CDR3 consists of 15 residues. The CDR3 protein is CASSLKSGAGETQYF. CDR3 in DNA: TGCGCCAGCAGCTTGAAATCGGGGGCCGGAGAGACCCAGTACTTC.

The CDR3 nucleotides read TGTGCCAGCAGTTCAAACAGGGCTGTAGTCACTGAAGCTTTCTTT. This encodes CASSSNRAVVTEAFF. The chain joins TRBV12-3 or TRBV12-4 to TRBJ1-1, with TRBD1 as a possible D gene (6 bases). The CDR3 consists of 15 residues. V gave up 4 bases and J gave up 4 bases, with 16 bases separating them.

This clonotype came up a few times. V usage is TRBV25-1 and J usage is TRBJ1-5, with D perhaps TRBD1 (6 bases). The CDR3 is made up of 14 amino acids. The ends were cut back, 4 bases at V and 6 bases at J, with 13 bases in the middle. Germline CDR1 and CDR2: MGHDK and SYGVNS. The DNA for the CDR3 is TGTGCCAGCAGTGCCGACAGGACCGGTCAGCCCCAGCATTTT. Amino acid sequence: CASSADRTGQPQHF.

This chain links TRBV28 with TRBJ1-2; D not certain. Trimming stripped 6 bases from V and 4 bases from J, with 6 bases between. The CDR3 length is 11 residues. Germline CDR1 reads MDHEN; CDR2 reads SYDVKM. CDR3 sequence (DNA): TGTGCCAGCAGGGGCAGCTATGGCTACACCTTC. Translation: CASRGSYGYTF.

This clonotype was picked up a small number of times. The rearrangement uses TRBV4-2 and TRBJ2-4; tentatively, D is TRBD1 or TRBD2 (5 bases each). V shed 1 base and J shed 0 bases, with 10 bases lying between them. CDR3 length: 16 residues. Looked up from germline, CDR1 is LGHNA and CDR2 is YNFKEQ. CDR3 nucleotides: TGTGCCAGCAGCCAAGGGTGGGGGATAGCCAAAAACATTCAGTACTTC. Residues: CASSQGWGIAKNIQYF.

This clonotype has just a few counts. The chain employs TRBV7-2 and TRBJ2-1; a possible D gene is TRBD2 (6 bases). The germline V gene encodes CDR1 SGHTA and CDR2 FQGNSA. This CDR3 comprises 15 residues. V was pared by 3 bases and J by 1 base, with 10 bases between. In DNA, the CDR3 is TGTGCCAGCAGCTTTCGCGGGGTTTCCTACAATGAGCAGTTCTTC. As protein: CASSFRGVSYNEQFF.

This chain joins TRBV7-6 and TRBJ2-5, with D tentatively TRBD1 (5 bases). Trimming stripped 6 bases from V and 6 bases from J, with 14 bases between. Germline V CDR1 and CDR2: SGHVS, FNYEAQ. The CDR3 is made up of 13 amino acids. As DNA, the CDR3 is TGTGCCAGCAGGCCAGGGTTTTTGAAGACCCAGTACTTC. It translates to CASRPGFLKTQYF.

This rearrangement joins TRBV20-1 to TRBJ2-3; D is undetermined. The CDR3 consists of 14 residues. The germline V and J ends were trimmed by 0 bases and 8 bases, with 15 bases remaining between them. Germline CDR1 and CDR2: DFQATT and SNEGSKA (reference sequence). CDR3 loop: CSARDGPPIGTQYF. Here the CDR3 DNA reads TGCAGTGCTAGAGATGGACCCCCTATCGGTACGCAGTATTTT.

This clonotype was picked up many times. DNA of the CDR3: TGTGCCAGCAGCCAAGCTAGCGGGGGCTCCTACGAGCAGTACTTC. Protein product: CASSQASGGSYEQYF. The rearrangement joins TRBV4-2 to TRBJ2-7, with 10 bases matching TRBD2. Losses at the gene ends were 1 base for V and 0 bases for J; bases not matched to a gene: 0. Germline V gives CDR1 LGHNA, CDR2 YNFKEQ. This CDR3 has 15 residues.

This clonotype was observed a handful of times. The chain links TRBV20-1 to TRBJ1-1, with D uncertain. Trimming took 1 base from V and 4 from J, leaving 7 bases between them. CDR1 and CDR2 from the germline V gene are DFQATT and SNEGSKA (reference sequence). This CDR3 has 12 residues. CDR3 sequence: CSARGPLTEAFF. The CDR3 coding sequence is TGCAGTGCTAGAGGCCCGCTCACTGAAGCTTTCTTT.

This chain uses TRBV20-1 with TRBJ1-3, with D hard to call. Trimming left V 7 bases short and J 0 bases short, with 13 bases between. CDR3 size: 14 residues. Germline V gene lookup returns CDR1 DFQATT and CDR2 SNEGSKA (reference sequence). CDR3 sequence reads: CSVRQIYSGNTIYF. CDR3 DNA: TGCAGTGTGCGGCAGATATACTCTGGAAACACCATATATTTT.

Worth noting for this clonotype: The junction does not match germline at one end; this may be a read error. This chain connects TRBV27 to TRBJ1-3, with 10 bases matching TRBD1. The germline V gene has CDR1 MNHEY and CDR2 SMNVEV (reference sequence). The CDR3 length is 12 residues. DNA of the CDR3: TGTGCCAGCACCACGAGGGGCCAGGGACAGGGGTTT. Its protein product is CASTTRGQGQGF.